These 28 T cell receptor beta chains came from one sample sequenced in a study of T-cell reconstitution after alpha-beta-depleted transplantation in children. Unique molecular identifiers tagged the TCRbeta library. TCRdb recomputed calls from the PCR reads with MiXCR, one row per CDR3 protein. The sample yields about 440,000 distinct CDR3 sequences, over 40% seen once. Sequenced here: PBMCs, sampled before TCRalphabeta/CD19-depleted stem cell transplant. Receptors originate from a girl aged 2 to 9 with aplastic anemia, due to receive a stem cell transplant.

The V and J genes are TRBV29-1 and TRBJ2-6; D not resolved. This CDR3 has 12 amino acids. CDR1 and CDR2 (germline): SQVTM, ANQGSEA. Trimming shortened V by 6 bases and J by 0 bases, and 3 bases separated the two germline ends. The CDR3 here is CSVISGANVLTF. The CDR3 DNA reads as TGCAGCGTGATCTCTGGGGCCAACGTCCTGACTTTC.

This clonotype has at least ten counts. This chain uses TRBV6-1 with TRBJ1-5; 7 nucleotides line up with TRBD1. V was pared by 6 bases and J by 6 bases, with 5 bases of the junction left unmatched. In germline, CDR1 is MNHNS, CDR2 SASEGT. The CDR3 runs 13 residues. CDR3 in amino acids: CASRRQGSQPQHF. In nucleotides, the CDR3 is TGTGCCAGCAGAAGACAGGGCTCTCAGCCCCAGCATTTT.

V usage is TRBV20-1 and J usage is TRBJ2-7; D might be TRBD1 (7 bases). The CDR3 has 16 amino acids. V lost 5 bases, J lost 4 bases, and 24 bases lay in between. From germline, CDR1 is DFQATT and CDR2 SNEGSKA (reference sequence). The chain's CDR3 is CSAPKTTAGGFYEQYF. DNA of the CDR3: TGCAGTGCTCCCAAGACTACCGCAGGGGGGTTTTACGAGCAGTACTTC.

This clonotype has ten or more counts. The chain joins TRBV10-3 to TRBJ2-1; D is ambiguous. Germline-derived CDR1 and CDR2 are ENHRY and SYGVKD. Trimming removed 3 bases at V and 0 bases at J, with 9 bases between. CDR3 length equals 15 residues. The CDR3 sequence is CAISEGQSSYNEQFF. The CDR3 bases are TGTGCCATCAGTGAAGGGCAGAGCTCCTACAATGAGCAGTTCTTC.

The V and J genes are TRBV29-1 and TRBJ2-7; 8 positions match TRBD1. Germline V gives CDR1 SQVTM, CDR2 ANQGSEA. CDR3 length equals 14 residues. The ends lost 6 bases at V and 5 bases at J; junction bases unmatched: 12. CDR3 residues: CSVNAPTGVDEQYF. CDR3 bases: TGCAGCGTCAATGCTCCGACAGGGGTAGACGAGCAGTACTTC.

This clonotype showed up many times. The V gene is TRBV28, the J gene TRBJ2-3; TRBD1 agrees at 8 bases. Germline V gene sequence: CDR1 MDHEN, CDR2 SYDVKM. CDR3 length equals 12 residues. J was trimmed by 2 bases and V by 9 bases; bases with no gene match: 1. The CDR3 sequence is CASQGATDTQYF. In nucleotides, the CDR3 is TGTGCCAGTCAGGGGGCCACAGATACGCAGTATTTT.

V gene TRBV15 combines with J gene TRBJ2-1; 8 bases map to TRBD2. There are 12 residues in the CDR3. V was clipped by 3 bases and J by 10 bases; unmatched bases: 2. Germline assignment: CDR1 LNHNV and CDR2 YYDKDF (reference sequence). The DNA for the CDR3 is TGTGCCACCAGCAGCCGACTAGCGGAGCAGTTCTTC. Its protein is CATSSRLAEQFF.

The chain employs TRBV2 and TRBJ2-2, with 7 bases aligning to TRBD1. Germline V gene data show CDR1 as SNHLY and CDR2 as FYNNEI. V shed 8 bases and J 4 bases; nucleotides not matched to a gene: 7. The CDR3 covers 14 residues. The CDR3 loop is CASSGTVVTGELFF. CDR3 sequence (DNA): TGTGCCAGCTCCGGGACAGTAGTCACCGGGGAGCTGTTTTTT.

The chain links TRBV7-2 to TRBJ1-6, with 10 bases identical to TRBD1. The trim removed 3 bases at V and 10 bases at J, leaving 9 bases unmatched. This CDR3 comprises 16 residues. Germline V gene data show CDR1 as SGHTA and CDR2 as FQGNSA. CDR3 nucleotide sequence: TGTGCCAGCAGCTTGGGGGTGGGACAGGGGCTGTCACCCCTCCACTTT. It translates to CASSLGVGQGLSPLHF.

The J gene is TRBJ2-7, the V gene TRBV29-1; the D gene is possibly TRBD1 (5 bases). Per the germline V gene, CDR1 is SQVTM and CDR2 is ANQGSEA. Trimming shortened V by 3 bases and J by 1 base, and 16 bases separated the two germline ends. CDR3 length equals 15 residues. CDR3 protein: CSVDLPGLTSYEQYF. Here the CDR3 DNA reads TGCAGCGTTGACCTCCCAGGGCTGACGTCCTACGAGCAGTACTTC.

The chain has TRBV5-1 and TRBJ2-3; D is undetermined. Germline V gene sequence: CDR1 SGHRS, CDR2 YFSETQ. Deletions cut 0 bases from V and 6 bases from J, with 8 bases between. This CDR3 is 13 amino acids long. The CDR3 loop is CASSLAIVDTQYF. The CDR3 coding sequence is TGCGCCAGCAGCTTGGCTATTGTGGATACGCAGTATTTT.

This clonotype was recorded a few times. The V gene is TRBV7-9, the J gene TRBJ2-7; D ambiguous. CDR1 and CDR2 from the germline V gene are SEHNR and FQNEAQ (reference sequence). This CDR3 spans 15 amino acids. V was clipped by 4 bases and J by 2 bases, with 15 bases between them. In nucleotides, the CDR3 is TGTGCCAGCAGCTCCACAGAGAGGCCTACCTACGAGCAGTACTTC. This sequence encodes CASSSTERPTYEQYF.

This chain uses TRBV20-1 with TRBJ2-3; 9 bases map to TRBD2. This CDR3 contains 14 residues. The germline gives CDR1 DFQATT, CDR2 SNEGSKA (reference sequence). J gave up 0 bases and V 7 bases, and 5 bases lay outside the gene matches. DNA of the CDR3: TGCAGTGTTATCCTAGCGGGGAGCACAGATACGCAGTATTTT. It yields the protein CSVILAGSTDTQYF.

The V call is TRBV20-1, the J call TRBJ1-4; 7 nucleotides align to TRBD1. CDR1 is DFQATT, CDR2 SNEGSKA, per germline (reference sequence). This CDR3 spans 14 amino acids. Trimming took 4 bases from V and 8 from J; bases not matched to a gene: 10. Here the CDR3 reads CSATQGVREEKLFF. The CDR3 DNA sequence: TGCAGTGCTACCCAGGGGGTGCGGGAAGAAAAACTGTTTTTT.

The V call is TRBV7-9, the J call TRBJ1-2; the D is unclear. Germline V gene sequence: CDR1 SEHNR, CDR2 FQNEAQ (reference sequence). CDR3 length equals 14 residues. V lost 5 bases and J 6 bases, leaving 16 bases between the germline ends. CDR3 sequence reads: CASSQNPVKDGYTF. Here the CDR3 DNA reads TGTGCCAGCAGCCAAAACCCAGTTAAAGATGGCTACACCTTC.

This rearrangement joins TRBV29-1 to TRBJ1-4; 11 positions agree with TRBD1. After removal of 6 bases from V and 7 bases from J, the junction contained 10 bases not matched to a gene. Germline CDR1 reads SQVTM; CDR2 reads ANQGSEA. CDR3 length equals 15 residues. The CDR3 here is CSVGVPGQGGEKLFF. CDR3 bases: TGCAGCGTCGGGGTGCCGGGACAGGGGGGTGAAAAACTGTTTTTT.

Many counts were recorded for this clonotype. The V call is TRBV6-5, the J call TRBJ1-5, with no clear D. V lost 0 bases and J 7 bases, leaving 13 bases between the germline ends. Germline V lookup: CDR1 MNHEY, CDR2 SVGAGI. The CDR3 runs to 15 residues. CDR3 sequence (DNA): TGTGCCAGCAGTTACTCGGGCACCTTTGGGCAGCCCCAGCATTTT. Translated: CASSYSGTFGQPQHF.

Ten or more counts support this clonotype. The chain is built from TRBV11-3 and TRBJ2-1; D remains ambiguous. CDR3 length: 16 amino acids. V was trimmed by 0 bases and J by 0 bases, leaving 9 bases between them. The germline CDR1 and CDR2 sequences are SGHNT and YENEEA. The CDR3 spells CASSLEGTSSYNEQFF. Here the CDR3 DNA reads TGTGCCAGCAGCTTAGAAGGAACCAGCTCCTACAATGAGCAGTTCTTC.

This chain links TRBV6-2 or TRBV6-3 with TRBJ2-1; TRBD2 matches 13 bases. This CDR3 has 20 amino acids. The germline gives CDR1 MNHEY, CDR2 SVGEGT. The J segment lost 7 bases and the V segment lost 5 bases, leaving 20 bases of the junction unmatched. CDR3 sequence (DNA): TGTGCCAGCAGTCTGACGAGGACTAGCGGGAGTAAGAGGGGAAAGAATGAGCAGTTCTTC. Protein sequence: CASSLTRTSGSKRGKNEQFF.

This clonotype was counted many times. The chain couples TRBV7-9 to TRBJ1-4; unclear D gene. The CDR3 consists of 16 residues. Trimming cost V 3 bases and J 2 bases, with 13 bases left between them. Germline values: CDR1 SEHNR, CDR2 FQNEAQ (reference sequence). CDR3 DNA: TGTGCCAGCAGCTTTGGTCCCGGAGGGACTAATGAAAAACTGTTTTTT. This sequence encodes CASSFGPGGTNEKLFF.

This clonotype came up many times. The genes are TRBV6-5 and TRBJ2-7; 10 bases agree with TRBD1. The V segment lost 4 bases and the J segment 0 bases; nucleotides outside the gene matches: 0. In germline, CDR1 is MNHEY, CDR2 SVGAGI. The CDR3 totals 14 residues. The CDR3 is CASSWTGGSYEQYF. In DNA, the CDR3 is TGTGCCAGCAGTTGGACAGGGGGCTCCTACGAGCAGTACTTC.

This clonotype was recorded at least ten times. J is TRBJ2-1 and V is TRBV11-2; 11 positions match TRBD2. Germline assignment: CDR1 SGHAT and CDR2 FQNNGV. The V segment lost 3 bases and the J segment 5 bases; nucleotides outside the gene matches: 3. The CDR3 length is 15 residues. The CDR3 DNA follows: TGTGCCAGCAGCTTCCCACTAGCGGGAGACAATGAGCAGTTCTTC. It codes for CASSFPLAGDNEQFF.

This clonotype was seen only a few times. This rearrangement joins TRBV6-1 to TRBJ2-7, with TRBD1 matching 10 bases. J lost 5 bases, V lost 3 bases, and 4 bases had no gene match. Germline-derived CDR1 and CDR2 are MNHNS and SASEGT. The CDR3 length is 14 residues. The DNA for the CDR3 is TGTGCCAGCAGTGACCGGGACAGGGGCCACGAGCAGTACTTC. Translation: CASSDRDRGHEQYF.

This clonotype has at least ten counts. The rearrangement joins TRBV4-1 to TRBJ2-1; 10 positions match TRBD2. Germline loops: CDR1 MGHRA, CDR2 YSYEKL. The CDR3 contains 15 residues. Trimming took 4 bases from V and 9 from J; bases not matched to a gene: 9. CDR3 nucleotide sequence: TGCGCCAGCAGCCGGGGGACTAGCGAGGAGGGTGAGCAGTTCTTC. Residues: CASSRGTSEEGEQFF.

This clonotype showed up many times. This chain connects TRBV5-1 to TRBJ2-7, with D perhaps TRBD1 or TRBD2 (5 bases each). The CDR3 consists of 12 residues. V shed 0 bases and J shed 6 bases, with 7 bases lying between them. Germline V gene sequence: CDR1 SGHRS, CDR2 YFSETQ. CDR3 DNA sequence: TGCGCCAGCAGCTTGGAAGGGACCGAGCAGTACTTC. This codes for CASSLEGTEQYF.

The sample holds many counts of this clonotype. The rearrangement uses TRBV7-9 and TRBJ1-6; no clear D gene. Germline V gene lookup returns CDR1 SEHNR and CDR2 FQNEAQ (reference sequence). Trimming removed 7 bases from V and 7 bases from J, with 8 bases in between. The CDR3 has 12 amino acids. The CDR3 coding sequence is TGTGCCAGCACCCAAGCCAATTCACCCCTCCACTTT. Amino acids: CASTQANSPLHF.

The gene calls are TRBV5-1 and TRBJ2-3, with 12 bases matching TRBD2. V gave up 2 bases and J gave up 2 bases; unmatched junction bases: 3. CDR1 and CDR2 from the germline V gene are SGHRS and YFSETQ. The CDR3 contains 16 residues. The CDR3 sequence: CASSFPSGGATDTQYF. CDR3 coding DNA: TGCGCCAGCAGCTTTCCTAGCGGGGGGGCCACAGATACGCAGTATTTT.

The V call is TRBV20-1, the J call TRBJ2-1; 14 bases are shared with TRBD2. Germline CDR1 and CDR2: DFQATT and SNEGSKA (reference sequence). CDR3 size: 15 residues. V dropped 5 bases and J dropped 8; count of bases not matched to a gene: 8. The CDR3 loop is CSASSGTSGSDEQFF. The CDR3 nucleotides are TGCAGTGCTTCCTCCGGGACTAGCGGGAGTGATGAGCAGTTCTTC.